A single TCR beta chain is shown here with its context. Its recognized antigen is unknown. It has no much larger one-base neighbor in the sample; base qualities were not kept. The sample comes from a study of CD8 T cells in ankylosing spondylitis (dated by TCRdb to about 2017). About the full investigation: The study profiled T cell receptor beta repertoires in healthy donors and ankylosing spondylitis patients to find disease-linked TCR variants. Peripheral blood samples were taken, and synovial fluid was additionally collected from ankylosing spondylitis patients. The whole study cohort included under 140 healthy donors and roughly 24 ankylosing spondylitis patients.

Points the paper makes about the study in general: The disease-linked clones showed a CD8+ phenotype and occurred at relatively low frequencies in peripheral blood. The disease-linked clones were reported to be significantly enriched in matched synovial fluid samples from ankylosing spondylitis patients. Blood from ankylosing spondylitis patients appeared to be characterized by a TCR beta motif made up of about 8 highly homologous amino acid variants. Some of the motif variants had been reported before in the synovial fluid and blood of reactive arthritis patients, a finding that suggests common disease-initiation mechanisms.

Instrument on record: Illumina HiSeq 2500. Quantitative 5'-RACE with molecular barcodes was used to prepare TCR beta libraries. Processing in the source paper ran as follows. Disease-linked TCR variants were identified with a new computational method built on a probabilistic model of VDJ rearrangement. TCRdb reworked the public reads: Q25 trimming with fastp, MiXCR clone assembly, productive beta chains retained. Each record represents a unique CDR3 protein, reported with the most common genes and DNA among its rows. TCRdb's processing, not the study's, gives the V and J calls here. The sample table lists more than 400,000 distinct CDR3 sequences, approximately 5% of them with a count of one. 3% to 4.5% of the sample is in the top ten clones. Reading the germline V gene gives CDR1 SNHLY and CDR2 FYNNEI. At the junction V is shortened by 7 bases and J by 0 bases; bases outside the gene matches: 11. The CDR3 holds 17 amino acids from the cysteine to the phenylalanine. The CDR3 DNA has 51 bases and is translated from base 1.

This receptor chain uses TRBV2 and TRBJ2-1; TRBD1 lines up with 8 middle nucleotides. This sequence was found in a male donor with ankylosing spondylitis. Input material: blood, either unsorted or a sorted T cell fraction (not recorded which). The nucleotide sequence reads TGTGCCAGCACTCTACCGGGACAGGCAAGCTCCTACAATGAGCAGTTCTTC. This is translated as CASTLPGQASSYNEQFF.